This record covers a single T cell receptor beta chain. This specimen includes other DNA sequences encoding the same CDR3. The CDR3 extends over 12 amino acids. The germline V and J ends were trimmed by 5 bases and 4 bases, with 6 bases remaining between them. The data are from a study of blood T cell repertoires in COVID-19. Per the study methods: Amplified reference gene primers provided the basis for estimating nucleated cell counts. Here immunoSEQ multiplex PCR was the method, and the copy in TCRdb shows in-frame clones only, minus some. For V, J and clone size, that table is used; D and trimming come from the DNA. Of some 78,000 clones listed, around nine tenths are singletons.

This chain joins TRBV12-3 or TRBV12-4 and TRBJ1-3; no firm D call. The origin of this receptor is a man aged 50 to 59 with active or convalescent COVID-19. Sequenced: peripheral blood. The CDR3 region is CASSLEGNTIYF. CDR3 coding DNA: TGTGCCAGCAGTCTCGAGGGAAACACCATATATTTT.